Listed below are T cell receptor beta chains from one sample, sequenced in a study of T cells in Graves' hyperthyroidism and ophthalmopathy. TCRdb used MiXCR to reprocess the multiplex PCR reads, holding one entry per CDR3 protein. The repertoire holds under 550,000 distinct CDR3 sequences, with about 20% as singletons. Sequenced: blood. The receptors stem from a man aged 40-50 years with Graves' ophthalmopathy. CDR3s include the opening cysteine and the closing phenylalanine or tryptophan. Fields, in order: J gene, clone size, D gene, V gene, CDR3 protein, CDR3 DNA. A D gene is named only where the DNA matches it firmly. The size entry is marked missing in some rows and otherwise reads once, few, many or a size class.

J gene: TRBJ2-5
clone size: few
D gene: NA
V gene: TRBV5-1
CDR3 protein: CASALGQGGTQYF
CDR3 DNA: TGCGCCAGCGCCCTCGGACAAGGGGGGACCCAGTACTTC

J gene: TRBJ2-3
clone size: many
D gene: TRBD2
V gene: TRBV7-8
CDR3 protein: CASSSPASGGSTDTQYF
CDR3 DNA: TGTGCCAGCAGCTCCCCGGCCAGCGGGGGGAGCACAGATACGCAGTATTTT

J gene: TRBJ1-1
clone size: NA
D gene: NA
V gene: TRBV7-9
CDR3 protein: CASSLLGEEAFF
CDR3 DNA: TGTGCCAGCAGCTTACTGGGGGAGGAAGCTTTCTTT

J gene: TRBJ1-2
clone size: few
D gene: NA
V gene: TRBV18
CDR3 protein: CASSPSSVQGNYGYTF
CDR3 DNA: TGTGCCAGCTCACCATCTTCTGTTCAGGGTAACTATGGCTACACCTTC

J gene: TRBJ2-1
clone size: many
D gene: NA
V gene: TRBV11-2
CDR3 protein: CASSPLQGEGNEQFF
CDR3 DNA: TGTGCCAGCAGCCCCCTGCAGGGAGAGGGCAATGAGCAGTTCTTC

J gene: TRBJ2-1
clone size: NA
D gene: TRBD1
V gene: TRBV5-1
CDR3 protein: CASSRGQGANEQFF
CDR3 DNA: TGCGCCAGCAGCAGGGGACAGGGGGCGAATGAGCAGTTCTTC

J gene: TRBJ1-5
clone size: few
D gene: NA
V gene: TRBV19
CDR3 protein: CASTARGMSNQPQHF
CDR3 DNA: TGTGCCAGTACGGCTAGGGGTATGAGCAATCAGCCCCAGCATTTT

J gene: TRBJ2-5
clone size: NA
D gene: NA
V gene: TRBV12-3/TRBV12-4
CDR3 protein: CASGTPPGYF
CDR3 DNA: TGTGCCAGCGGAACTCCGCCAGGTTACTTC

J gene: TRBJ1-1
clone size: NA
D gene: NA
V gene: TRBV7-2
CDR3 protein: CASRPRGPPGTEAFF
CDR3 DNA: TGTGCCAGCAGACCACGGGGCCCCCCGGGAACTGAAGCTTTCTTT

J gene: TRBJ1-2
clone size: few
D gene: TRBD1
V gene: TRBV12-5
CDR3 protein: CASGRPTDRRYYGYTF
CDR3 DNA: TGTGCTAGTGGCCGACCTACGGACAGGCGATACTATGGCTACACCTTC

J gene: TRBJ2-1
clone size: many
D gene: NA
V gene: TRBV7-3
CDR3 protein: CASSTDSYFGEQFF
CDR3 DNA: TGTGCCAGCAGCACCGACTCATATTTCGGTGAGCAGTTCTTC

J gene: TRBJ2-4
clone size: many
D gene: TRBD2
V gene: TRBV30
CDR3 protein: CAWSGGLAGGLRIQYF
CDR3 DNA: TGTGCCTGGAGTGGAGGACTAGCGGGGGGCTTACGAATTCAGTACTTC

J gene: TRBJ2-7
clone size: few
D gene: TRBD2
V gene: TRBV6-1
CDR3 protein: CASAQAPGLGTLNEQYF
CDR3 DNA: TGTGCCAGCGCCCAAGCGCCGGGACTAGGGACTCTGAACGAGCAGTACTTC

J gene: TRBJ2-1
clone size: few
D gene: NA
V gene: TRBV20-1
CDR3 protein: CSVDGGSSYNEQFF
CDR3 DNA: TGCAGCGTTGATGGGGGGAGCTCCTACAATGAGCAGTTCTTC

J gene: TRBJ1-1
clone size: many
D gene: TRBD1
V gene: TRBV28
CDR3 protein: CASSSYRGRTEAFF
CDR3 DNA: TGTGCCAGCAGTTCTTACAGGGGGAGGACTGAAGCTTTCTTT

J gene: TRBJ2-3
clone size: many
D gene: NA
V gene: TRBV7-2
CDR3 protein: CASSDWHPTDTQYF
CDR3 DNA: TGTGCCAGCAGCGATTGGCATCCCACAGATACGCAGTATTTT

J gene: TRBJ2-5
clone size: many
D gene: TRBD2
V gene: TRBV20-1
CDR3 protein: CSAELTSGRAQYF
CDR3 DNA: TGCAGTGCGGAACTGACTAGCGGGAGGGCCCAGTACTTC

J gene: TRBJ2-1
clone size: NA
D gene: NA
V gene: TRBV27
CDR3 protein: CASSLSPSIAEQFF
CDR3 DNA: TGTGCCAGCAGTTTATCCCCGTCGATAGCCGAGCAGTTCTTC

J gene: TRBJ2-7
clone size: NA
D gene: NA
V gene: TRBV20-1
CDR3 protein: CSAPRRGSKQYF
CDR3 DNA: TGCAGTGCACCTCGGAGGGGAAGCAAGCAGTACTTC

J gene: TRBJ2-3
clone size: few
D gene: NA
V gene: TRBV9
CDR3 protein: CASSVEAGSGTDTQYF
CDR3 DNA: TGTGCCAGCAGCGTAGAGGCGGGATCGGGCACAGATACGCAGTATTTT

J gene: TRBJ2-7
clone size: few
D gene: TRBD2
V gene: TRBV6-2/TRBV6-3
CDR3 protein: CASSYPGLASREQYF
CDR3 DNA: TGTGCCAGCAGCTACCCGGGACTAGCGTCGCGCGAGCAGTACTTC

J gene: TRBJ2-1
clone size: NA
D gene: TRBD2
V gene: TRBV12-3/TRBV12-4
CDR3 protein: CASTQQGTTYNEQFF
CDR3 DNA: TGTGCCAGCACCCAGCAAGGGACTACATACAATGAGCAGTTCTTC

J gene: TRBJ2-5
clone size: NA
D gene: NA
V gene: TRBV6-1
CDR3 protein: CASMLGGAETQYF
CDR3 DNA: TGTGCCAGCATGCTGGGGGGAGCAGAGACCCAGTACTTC

J gene: TRBJ2-1
clone size: few
D gene: NA
V gene: TRBV20-1
CDR3 protein: CSARDRANLNEQFF
CDR3 DNA: TGCAGTGCTAGAGACCGGGCAAATTTAAATGAGCAGTTCTTC

J gene: TRBJ2-1
clone size: many
D gene: NA
V gene: TRBV20-1
CDR3 protein: CSARAPNEQFF
CDR3 DNA: TGCAGTGCTAGAGCTCCGAATGAGCAGTTCTTC

J gene: TRBJ2-7
clone size: many
D gene: NA
V gene: TRBV11-2
CDR3 protein: CASSLDKQGGYEQYF
CDR3 DNA: TGTGCCAGCAGCTTAGATAAACAGGGAGGCTACGAGCAGTACTTC

J gene: TRBJ2-1
clone size: many
D gene: TRBD2
V gene: TRBV20-1
CDR3 protein: CSAQSGSVNEQFF
CDR3 DNA: TGCAGTGCTCAGAGCGGGAGTGTGAATGAGCAGTTCTTC

J gene: TRBJ2-3
clone size: many
D gene: NA
V gene: TRBV2
CDR3 protein: CASSARAADTQYF
CDR3 DNA: TGTGCCAGCAGTGCCCGGGCAGCAGATACGCAGTATTTT

J gene: TRBJ1-6
clone size: many
D gene: TRBD1
V gene: TRBV18
CDR3 protein: CASSLLQGANSPLHF
CDR3 DNA: TGTGCCAGCTCACTCTTACAGGGGGCTAATTCACCCCTCCACTTT

J gene: TRBJ2-3
clone size: few
D gene: TRBD2
V gene: TRBV29-1
CDR3 protein: CSVNSGSTDTQYF
CDR3 DNA: TGCAGCGTTAATAGCGGGAGCACAGATACGCAGTATTTT

J gene: TRBJ2-2
clone size: NA
D gene: TRBD1
V gene: TRBV7-9
CDR3 protein: CASLGQGGSGELFF
CDR3 DNA: TGTGCCAGCCTTGGACAGGGAGGTTCCGGGGAGCTGTTTTTT

J gene: TRBJ2-7
clone size: many
D gene: NA
V gene: TRBV27
CDR3 protein: CASSFYRGYEQYF
CDR3 DNA: TGTGCCAGCAGTTTTTACCGGGGATACGAGCAGTACTTC

J gene: TRBJ1-5
clone size: few
D gene: NA
V gene: TRBV29-1
CDR3 protein: CSVLAGVGQPQHF
CDR3 DNA: TGCAGCGTCTTAGCGGGGGTGGGTCAGCCCCAGCATTTT

J gene: TRBJ2-5
clone size: NA
D gene: NA
V gene: TRBV6-2/TRBV6-3
CDR3 protein: CATLGGGPMTQYF
CDR3 DNA: TGTGCCACCCTGGGGGGGGGGCCCATGACCCAGTACTTC

J gene: TRBJ2-3
clone size: many
D gene: NA
V gene: TRBV7-2
CDR3 protein: CASSLADTASTDTQYF
CDR3 DNA: TGTGCCAGCAGCTTAGCAGACACGGCAAGCACAGATACGCAGTATTTT

J gene: TRBJ2-2
clone size: few
D gene: NA
V gene: TRBV11-2
CDR3 protein: CASSRDSGASFTGELFF
CDR3 DNA: TGTGCCAGCAGCCGCGATTCAGGGGCTTCCTTCACCGGGGAGCTGTTTTTT

J gene: TRBJ2-3
clone size: many
D gene: TRBD1
V gene: TRBV7-2
CDR3 protein: CASSLGTGHTDTQYF
CDR3 DNA: TGTGCCAGCAGCTTAGGGACAGGGCACACAGATACGCAGTATTTT

J gene: TRBJ1-5
clone size: NA
D gene: TRBD1
V gene: TRBV29-1
CDR3 protein: CSVGSEPGQGVDQPQHF
CDR3 DNA: TGCAGCGTTGGATCGGAACCGGGACAGGGGGTAGATCAGCCCCAGCATTTT

J gene: TRBJ1-1
clone size: NA
D gene: NA
V gene: TRBV29-1
CDR3 protein: CSVQTRNTEAFF
CDR3 DNA: TGCAGCGTACAGACGCGGAACACTGAAGCTTTCTTT

J gene: TRBJ1-5
clone size: NA
D gene: NA
V gene: TRBV6-1
CDR3 protein: CASSDGGYSNQPQHF
CDR3 DNA: TGTGCCAGCAGTGATGGGGGGTACAGCAATCAGCCCCAGCATTTT